Below, 3 T cell receptor beta chains from the same sample are listed, as sequenced in a study of CD8+ T cells in alopecia areata. Reverse transcription of extracted RNA yielded cDNA, which provided the sequencing template. TCRdb keeps only in-frame clones here, not all; method: immunoSEQ multiplex PCR. The sample carries more than 200,000 clones, 40% to 55% recorded once. As for treatment: oral pan-JAK inhibitor, 5-10 mg twice daily. The specimen comprised CD4+ T cells sorted from blood, sampled at roughly week 36, from a patient treated with tofacitinib. These receptors all stem from a human donor with alopecia areata.

The rearrangement links TRBV11-2 to TRBJ2-1; D not resolved. With 1 base removed from V and 6 bases from J, the gap between germline ends came to 7 bases. Germline V gives CDR1 SGHAT, CDR2 FQNNGV. This CDR3 is built from 13 residues. CDR3 nucleotides: TGTGCCAGCAGCTTAGTACAGCCCAATGAGCAGTTCTTC. Its protein is CASSLVQPNEQFF.

There are a few counts of this clone. The V and J genes are TRBV11-2 and TRBJ2-3; 9 nucleotides agree with TRBD1. CDR1 and CDR2 (germline): SGHAT, FQNNGV. The CDR3 contains 19 residues. V lost 5 bases to trimming and J lost 0 bases; unmatched junction nucleotides: 15. In nucleotides, the CDR3 is TGTGCCAGCAGCCCCCACCCGGACAGGGGCTGGGGTAGCACAGATACGCAGTATTTT. Protein: CASSPHPDRGWGSTDTQYF.

The V and J genes are TRBV5-1 and TRBJ2-7; D gene unclear. Between the trimmed V and J ends, which lost 0 bases and 1 base, there was a span of 11 bases. Germline V gives CDR1 SGHRS, CDR2 YFSETQ. This CDR3 is 15 amino acids long. CDR3 region: CASSLAGSRSYEQYF. CDR3 DNA sequence: TGCGCCAGCAGCTTGGCCGGTAGCAGGTCCTACGAGCAGTACTTC.